The 14 T cell receptor beta chains below all came from one sample that was sequenced in a study of somatic mutations in cytotoxic T cells in rheumatoid arthritis. Sequencing was performed with immunoSEQ multiplex PCR; in TCRdb, only in-frame clones are kept and a portion is missing. The repertoire holds 15,000 to 20,000 clones, with about four fifths as singletons. Sequenced: CD8+ T cells sorted from blood. The receptors stem from a woman between 45 and 60 years old with rheumatoid arthritis.

The CDR3 sequence: CASSFGGNTEAFF. Here the CDR3 DNA reads TGTGCCAGCAGTTTCGGAGGGAACACTGAAGCTTTCTTT. The chain recombines TRBV27 with TRBJ1-1; D not certain. CDR3 size: 13 residues. CDR1 and CDR2 from the germline V gene are MNHEY and SMNVEV (reference sequence). V shed 3 bases and J shed 1 base, with 6 bases lying between them.

This clone was detected once. The rearrangement joins TRBV6-5 to TRBJ2-1, with D perhaps assigned TRBD1 or TRBD2 (6 bases each). Trimming took off 5 bases at V and 2 bases at J, with 13 bases between the two ends. Germline CDR1 reads MNHEY; CDR2 reads SVGAGI. This CDR3 has 15 residues. The CDR3 sequence: CASSGPGAAYNEQFF. The CDR3 nucleotides are TGTGCCAGCAGTGGTCCGGGGGCTGCCTACAATGAGCAGTTCTTC.

The chain is built from TRBV7-2 and TRBJ1-1, with D maybe TRBD1 (5 bases). Deletions cut 5 bases from V and 1 base from J, with 11 bases between. The CDR3 has 14 amino acids. From germline, CDR1 is SGHTA and CDR2 FQGNSA. CDR3 sequence: CASSLDTRNTEAFF. CDR3 DNA sequence: TGTGCCAGCAGCCTGGACACCCGGAACACTGAAGCTTTCTTT.

The rearrangement uses TRBV7-6 and TRBJ2-5; D not resolved. The CDR3 spans 14 residues. V gave up 5 bases and J gave up 0 bases, with 10 bases separating them. The germline CDR1 and CDR2 sequences are SGHVS and FNYEAQ. CDR3 sequence (DNA): TGTGCCAGCAGCCGACGGGTGTACCAAGAGACCCAGTACTTC. This translates into CASSRRVYQETQYF.

J is TRBJ2-2 and V is TRBV29-1, with D unclear. With 6 bases removed from V and 4 bases from J, the gap between germline ends came to 12 bases. Germline CDR1 is SQVTM and CDR2 is ANQGSEA. The CDR3 contains 13 residues. Here the CDR3 DNA reads TGCAGCGTCGCGGACGGAATCACCGGGGAGCTGTTTTTT. Translated, it gives CSVADGITGELFF.

V usage is TRBV7-9 and J usage is TRBJ1-1, with D possibly TRBD1 on 5 matching bases. Germline CDR1 is SEHNR and CDR2 is FQNEAQ (reference sequence). V lost 1 base and J 0 bases, leaving 9 bases between the germline ends. The CDR3 totals 15 residues. Here the CDR3 reads CASSLGQPLNTEAFF. For the CDR3, the DNA is TGTGCCAGCAGCTTAGGACAGCCATTGAACACTGAAGCTTTCTTT.

The chain couples TRBV29-1 to TRBJ2-1; D unresolved. With 4 bases removed from V and 1 base from J, the gap between germline ends came to 2 bases. Germline V CDR1 and CDR2: SQVTM, ANQGSEA. The CDR3 sequence is 11 residues long. The CDR3 DNA reads as TGCAGCGTTGTGTCCTACAATGAGCAGTTCTTC. This codes for CSVVSYNEQFF.

This clone was found once. The J gene is TRBJ1-1, the V gene TRBV27, with TRBD1 matching 10 bases. The CDR3 sequence is 14 residues long. The V gene's germline CDR1 is MNHEY and CDR2 SMNVEV (reference sequence). V was clipped by 11 bases and J by 5 bases; unmatched bases: 11. CDR3 protein: CAVGQGGTGTEAFF. CDR3 in DNA: TGTGCCGTCGGACAGGGGGGTACGGGGACTGAAGCTTTCTTT.

The V call is TRBV30, the J call TRBJ1-2, with D hard to call. V was shortened by 4 bases and J by 4 bases, with 13 bases between the two germline ends. This CDR3 region has 13 residues. CDR1 and CDR2 (germline): GTSNPN, SVGIG (reference sequence). CDR3 DNA sequence: TGTGCCTGGATGGAGGGAATCCGCTATGGCTACACCTTC. Translated, it gives CAWMEGIRYGYTF.

This clone was seen a single time. The J gene is TRBJ1-1, the V gene TRBV7-2, with D tentatively TRBD1 (5 bases). CDR3 length: 13 amino acids. Trimming pared 1 base from V and 6 bases from J, leaving 9 bases between. Germline CDR1 reads SGHTA; CDR2 reads FQGNSA. CDR3 in amino acids: CASSLGRGAEAFF. The CDR3 DNA is TGTGCCAGCAGCTTAGGCAGAGGGGCTGAAGCTTTCTTT.

The chain links TRBV6-1 to TRBJ1-1, with a possible D match to TRBD1 (5 bases). Looked up from germline, CDR1 is MNHNS and CDR2 is SASEGT. The CDR3 length is 13 residues. Trimming removed 7 bases at V and 5 bases at J, with 14 bases between. The CDR3 protein is CASTRGLVTEAFF. CDR3 DNA sequence: TGTGCCAGCACACGGGGCCTTGTGACTGAAGCTTTCTTT.

The gene calls are TRBV2 and TRBJ1-5, with D perhaps TRBD1 (6 bases). Germline values: CDR1 SNHLY, CDR2 FYNNEI. The CDR3 has 13 amino acids. Between the trimmed V and J ends, which lost 6 bases and 5 bases, there was a span of 11 bases. Here the CDR3 DNA reads TGTGCCAGCAGAGCCCAGGGGCATCAGCCCCAGCATTTT. Encoded protein: CASRAQGHQPQHF.

The rearrangement uses TRBV6-5 and TRBJ1-5, with a possible D match to TRBD1 (6 bases). Germline V CDR1 and CDR2: MNHEY, SVGAGI. The V and J ends lost 5 bases and 5 bases respectively, with 16 bases between them. There are 15 residues in the CDR3. The CDR3 is CASSPFAGEDQPQHF. The CDR3 bases are TGTGCCAGCAGTCCGTTTGCAGGGGAAGATCAGCCCCAGCATTTT.

This sequence joins TRBV28 and TRBJ1-5; D is possibly TRBD1 (6 bases). Trimming removed 4 bases from V and 11 bases from J, with 18 bases in between. This CDR3 region has 14 residues. Germline V gene lookup returns CDR1 MDHEN and CDR2 SYDVKM. CDR3 DNA sequence: TGTGCCAGCAGTTCACCGGGACAATGGTCGGCCCAGCATTTT. Its translation is CASSSPGQWSAQHF.